This T cell receptor beta chain was captured by sequencing in a study of shared clonotypes between healthy human individuals. Whole-study findings and limits: Estimated clonotype richness was generally higher in naive than memory subsets. With a handful of donors compared, 4% to 5.5% of naive CD4 clonotypes were shared.

Per the germline V gene, CDR1 is MNHEY and CDR2 is SMNVEV (reference sequence). V dropped 9 bases and J dropped 4 bases, with 19 bases sitting between them. This CDR3 is 15 amino acids long. As to this clone: Its antigen remains unknown.

The authors ran the assay at deep level. The protocol was immunoSEQ multiplex PCR, while the TCRdb copy is restricted to in-frame clones and leaves out a portion. In the table there are around 2.1 million clones, around 93% of which are singletons. Naivety among CD8 cells was defined by CD45RO negativity and positive CCR7 selection, thereby excluding terminally differentiated effector memory CD45RA+ cells. The sequenced material came from naive CD8+ T cells from PBMCs. The V gene is TRBV27, the J gene TRBJ1-5, with a weak D call TRBD1 (5 bases). The TCR comes from a man aged 18 to 30 in good health. Some clones in this sample may be carry-over from other donors' samples. The CDR3 nucleotides read TGTGCCAGTGGGGGGAGCCCTTATTCTAATCAGCCCCAGCATTTT. Its translation: CASGGSPYSNQPQHF.